Listed here are 8 T cell receptor beta chains from one sample, sequenced in a study of early T cells in non-severe SARS-CoV-2 infection. MiXCR, applied by TCRdb to the 5' RACE reads, yields one record per CDR3 protein. The profile shows some 98,000 distinct CDR3 sequences, 16% of them singletons. Sequencing was done on a sample of whole blood. The receptors were sampled from an adult who was a healthcare worker with PCR-confirmed SARS-CoV-2 infection or an uninfected control (not recorded which).

This clonotype was counted a few times. V and J are TRBV9 and TRBJ2-7; TRBD1 is a possible D gene (6 bases). The V end was cut by 0 bases, the J end by 2 bases, with 12 bases between. The CDR3 spans 15 residues. Germline lookup yields CDR1 SGDLS and CDR2 YYNGEE. The CDR3 DNA follows: TGTGCCAGCAGCGTAGGGGCAGGGGAGACCTACGAGCAGTACTTC. The encoded protein is CASSVGAGETYEQYF.

This clonotype showed up just a few times. The V gene is TRBV28, the J gene TRBJ1-5, with D perhaps TRBD1 (5 bases). Trimming removed 6 bases from V and 1 base from J, with 16 bases in between. The CDR3 is made up of 16 amino acids. The germline V gene has CDR1 MDHEN and CDR2 SYDVKM. This chain's CDR3 is CASSPSGTASNQPQHF. The CDR3 DNA follows: TGTGCCAGCAGCCCCTCCGGGACCGCGAGCAATCAGCCCCAGCATTTT.

The table lists this clonotype with a few counts. In DNA, the CDR3 is TGTGCCAGCAGCTTAGGGCCCTATTTCTTCGGGACAGGTGAACCTTCCCAGTACTTC. Protein sequence: CASSLGPYFFGTGEPSQYF. This chain connects TRBV7-2 to TRBJ2-5; 8 nucleotides agree with TRBD1. This CDR3 is built from 19 residues. V lost 1 base to trimming and J lost 9 bases; unmatched junction nucleotides: 22. Germline loops: CDR1 SGHTA, CDR2 FQGNSA.

Only a few counts were recorded for this clonotype. This chain links TRBV18 with TRBJ1-1; 8 bases map to TRBD1. The CDR3 has 16 residues. Germline CDR1 and CDR2: KGHSH and LQKENI. V shed 6 bases and J 1 base; nucleotides not matched to a gene: 10. The CDR3 sequence: CASSQHGGQENTEAFF. The CDR3 bases are TGTGCCAGCTCCCAGCATGGGGGACAGGAGAACACTGAAGCTTTCTTT.

This clonotype occurred a few times. This chain uses TRBV4-3 with TRBJ2-3; 12 bases fit TRBD1. Germline loops: CDR1 LGHNA, CDR2 YSLEER. This CDR3 region has 17 residues. V lost 0 bases, J lost 4 bases, and 5 bases stayed unmatched. The CDR3 region has the DNA TGCGCCAGCAGCCAAGATGGCGGGACAGGGGGCGCAGATACGCAGTATTTT. Protein product: CASSQDGGTGGADTQYF.

A few counts support this clonotype. One end of the junction varies from germline; a read error may be responsible. The V and J genes are TRBV18 and TRBJ2-7, with D perhaps TRBD1 (6 bases). Germline V gene data show CDR1 as KGHSH and CDR2 as LQKENI. This CDR3 contains 13 residues. The CDR3 spells CASSTQGSSEQYF. In DNA, the CDR3 is TGTGCCAGCTCAACACAGGGATCCTCCGAGCAGTACTTC.

In this sample, this clonotype turned up a few times. The rearrangement joins TRBV5-1 to TRBJ2-5, with TRBD1 matching 9 bases. This CDR3 is built from 13 residues. The V gene end was trimmed by 5 bases and the J gene end by 5 bases; junction bases not matched to a gene: 4. The germline V gene has CDR1 SGHRS and CDR2 YFSETQ. CDR3 sequence reads: CASRRGQGETQYF. The CDR3 bases are TGCGCCAGCAGACGAGGACAGGGGGAGACCCAGTACTTC. Combining the CDR3 with reference TRBV5-1 and TRBJ2-5 gives the whole variable domain KAGVTQTPRYLIKTRGQQVTLSCSPISGHRSVSWYQQTPGQGLQFLFEYFSETQRNKGNFPGRFSGRQFSNSRSEMNVSTLELGDSALYLCASRRGQGETQYFGPGTRLLVL.

V gene TRBV7-2 combines with J gene TRBJ1-2, with a weak D call TRBD1 (6 bases). The V gene lost 3 bases and the J gene lost 0 bases, with 11 bases spanning the gap. The germline gives CDR1 SGHTA, CDR2 FQGNSA. The CDR3 covers 15 residues. CDR3 amino acids: CASSFRTEANYGYTF. Here the CDR3 DNA reads TGTGCCAGCAGCTTTCGGACAGAAGCTAACTATGGCTACACCTTC.